This is a list of T cell receptor beta chains from one sample in a study of shared clonotypes between healthy human individuals. Sequencing was performed with immunoSEQ multiplex PCR; in TCRdb, only in-frame clones are kept and a portion is missing. Of a few million clones in the sample, 85% to 95% were seen once. The material sequenced was naive CD4+ T cells sorted from blood. The receptors were sampled from a young man in good health. Both conserved end residues are trimmed from each CDR3.

13,TRBJ1-4,TRBV7-2,ASSPMSSTNEKLF
13,TRBJ2-7,TRBV7-9,ASSLEDGLLGEQY
13,TRBJ2-7,TRBV14,ASSLTSGRAGEQY
13,TRBJ2-1,TRBV19,ATRLAGIRYNEQF
11,TRBJ1-1,TRBV6-1,ASSTLLYTEAF
13,TRBJ2-7,TRBV27,ASSLGTGGSYEQY
11,TRBJ2-7,TRBV2,ASRGQGSYEQY
10,TRBJ1-6,TRBV30,AWSSPGQPLH
15,TRBJ1-1,TRBV11-2,ASSLMSFGQGKDEAF
13,TRBJ2-2,TRBV2,ASSALTVNTGELF
11,TRBJ1-3,TRBV10-3,ASRKASGNTIY
11,TRBJ1-1,TRBV27,ASSLKINTEAF
9,TRBJ1-1,TRBV30,AWSVGPEAF
15,TRBJ1-6,TRBV2,ASSDPPGISYNSPLH
11,TRBJ1-6,TRBV10-1,ASSELANSPLH
13,TRBJ2-1,TRBV13,ASSLGRGSYNEQF
12,TRBJ1-1,TRBV18,ASSPGQGGTEAF
13,TRBJ1-3,TRBV6-5,ASRATGASGNTIY
14,TRBJ2-3,TRBV5-1,ASSKRGESSTDTQY
13,TRBJ2-5,TRBV5-1,ASSLGSRTQETQY
13,TRBJ1-4,TRBV9,ASSVAKGGGEKLF
14,TRBJ2-3,TRBV7-8,ASIRRGWGGTDTQY
14,TRBJ1-4,TRBV9,ASSVADGRGREKLF
13,TRBJ2-6,TRBV27,ASSLEGTGANVLT
12,TRBJ1-5,TRBV6-1,ASRIQGIGQPQH
12,TRBJ2-1,TRBV2,ASRGSSEYNEQF
13,TRBJ2-7,TRBV27,ASTQPGLVPGEQY
13,TRBJ1-4,TRBV2,ASSGTRGTNEKLF
12,TRBJ1-1,TRBV6-6,ASSRTAMNTEAF
14,TRBJ2-7,TRBV19,ASSIFRTLRSYEQY
14,TRBJ2-4,TRBV2,ASRTSGAASKNIQY
12,TRBJ1-1,TRBV5-6,ASSLEGGRTEAF
13,TRBJ1-5,TRBV6-1,ASIWGANSNQPQH
14,TRBJ1-3,TRBV4-3,ASSQERYGPGNTIY
11,TRBJ2-6,TRBV10-3,AMGPSGANVLT
14,TRBJ1-4,TRBV7-9,ASSRASYATNEKLF
12,TRBJ1-2,TRBV10-3,AIRDRGSNYGYT
11,TRBJ2-1,TRBV25-1,ASSLTGSNEQF
12,TRBJ1-1,TRBV2,ASSKDREGSEAF
10,TRBJ1-6,TRBV30,AWRRSYSPLH
12,TRBJ1-5,TRBV19,ASSIGHSNQPQH
13,TRBJ1-3,TRBV19,ASSIDESSGNTIY
11,TRBJ2-2,TRBV28,ASSLLNTGELF
13,TRBJ1-1,TRBV4-1,ASSHLTVMNTEAF
10,TRBJ2-3,TRBV7-2,ASSLFSGPQY
13,TRBJ2-7,TRBV2,ASSANLGPAYEQY
14,TRBJ1-6,TRBV28,ASSGAVSSYNSPLH
14,TRBJ1-4,TRBV4-1,ASSQDRGQGGEKLF
13,TRBJ2-5,TRBV5-4,ASSVSGGQQETQY
15,TRBJ2-3,TRBV4-2,ASSQGRASGSGDTQY
12,TRBJ1-2,TRBV5-8,ASSLGRVNYGYT
14,TRBJ2-5,TRBV4-1,ASSQTPTGGPETQY
12,.,TRBV19,ASRPTSGSYEQY
16,TRBJ2-3,TRBV4-2,ASSLEWWQGASTDTQY
11,TRBJ1-1,TRBV6-1,ASSETGYTEAF
12,TRBJ2-2,TRBV28,ASRTSGLTGELF
10,TRBJ1-3,TRBV7-2,ASSPSRNTIY
15,TRBJ2-3,TRBV18,ASSFNFGRASTDTQY
13,TRBJ1-4,TRBV28,ASSNGTPGPEKLF